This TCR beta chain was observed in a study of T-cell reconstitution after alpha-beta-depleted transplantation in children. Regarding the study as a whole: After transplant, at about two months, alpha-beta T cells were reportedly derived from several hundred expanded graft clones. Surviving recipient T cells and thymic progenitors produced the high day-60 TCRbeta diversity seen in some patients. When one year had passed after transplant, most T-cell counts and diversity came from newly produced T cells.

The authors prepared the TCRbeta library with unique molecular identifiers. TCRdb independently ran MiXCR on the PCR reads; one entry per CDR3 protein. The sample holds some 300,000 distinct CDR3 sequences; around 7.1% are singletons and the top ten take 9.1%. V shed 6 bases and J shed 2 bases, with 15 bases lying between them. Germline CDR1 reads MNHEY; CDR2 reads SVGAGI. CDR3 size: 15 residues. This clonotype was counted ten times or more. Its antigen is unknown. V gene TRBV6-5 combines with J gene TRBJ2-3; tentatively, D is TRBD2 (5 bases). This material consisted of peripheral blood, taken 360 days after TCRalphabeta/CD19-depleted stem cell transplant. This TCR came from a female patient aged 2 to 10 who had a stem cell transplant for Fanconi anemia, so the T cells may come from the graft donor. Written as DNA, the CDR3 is TGTGCCAGCAGGAGATCCGGGATGAACACAGATACGCAGTATTTT. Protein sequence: CASRRSGMNTDTQYF.